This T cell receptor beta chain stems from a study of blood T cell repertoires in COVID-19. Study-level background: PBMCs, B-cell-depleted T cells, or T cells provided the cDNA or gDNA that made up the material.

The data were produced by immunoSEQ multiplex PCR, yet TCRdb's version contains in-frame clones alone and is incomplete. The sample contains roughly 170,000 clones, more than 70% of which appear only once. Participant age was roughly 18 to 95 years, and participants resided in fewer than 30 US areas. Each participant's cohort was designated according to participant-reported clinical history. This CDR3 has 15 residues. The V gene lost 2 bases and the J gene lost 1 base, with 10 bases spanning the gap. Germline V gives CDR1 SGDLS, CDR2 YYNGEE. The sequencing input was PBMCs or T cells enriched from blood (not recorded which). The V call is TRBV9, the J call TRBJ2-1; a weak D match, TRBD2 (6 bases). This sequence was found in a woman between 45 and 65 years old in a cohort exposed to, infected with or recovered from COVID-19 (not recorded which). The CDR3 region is CASSVRDLSYNEQFF. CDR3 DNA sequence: TGTGCCAGCAGCGTCCGGGACTTATCCTACAATGAGCAGTTCTTC. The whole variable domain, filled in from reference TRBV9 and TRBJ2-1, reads DSGVTQTPKHLITATGQRVTLRCSPRSGDLSVYWYQQSLDQGLQFLIQYYNGEERAKGNILERFSAQQFPDLHSELNLSSLELGDSALYFCASSVRDLSYNEQFFGPGTRLTVL.